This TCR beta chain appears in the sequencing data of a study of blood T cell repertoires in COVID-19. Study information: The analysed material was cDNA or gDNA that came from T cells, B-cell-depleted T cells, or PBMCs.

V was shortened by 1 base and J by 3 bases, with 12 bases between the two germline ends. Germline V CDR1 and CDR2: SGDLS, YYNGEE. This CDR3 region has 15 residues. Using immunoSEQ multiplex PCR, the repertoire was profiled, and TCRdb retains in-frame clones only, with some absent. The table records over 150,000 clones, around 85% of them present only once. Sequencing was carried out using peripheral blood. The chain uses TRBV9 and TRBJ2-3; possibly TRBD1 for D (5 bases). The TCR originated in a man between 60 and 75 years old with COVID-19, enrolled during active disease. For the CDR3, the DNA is TGTGCCAGCAGCGTAACCACAGGAAGGACAGATACGCAGTATTTT. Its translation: CASSVTTGRTDTQYF.